Listed here is a single TCR beta chain. Antigen unknown. The junction and the germline gene differ at one end; a read error may be behind it. These data belong to a study of shared clonotypes between healthy human individuals. Across the study: CD4 naive cells filled three plates per donor, CD4 memory three, CD8 naive two and CD8 memory one.

Per the study methods: Because ImmunoSEQ provided only junction sequences with no quality scores, the filtering differed. TCRdb keeps only in-frame clones here, not all; method: immunoSEQ multiplex PCR. V, J and clone size are taken as reported in that table, and D and trimming were inferred from the DNA itself. Of about 330,000 clones in the sample, approximately 79% were seen once. Subsets obtained from CD4+ cells comprised CD45RA+ naive and CD45RA-negative memory cells. Points from the study as a whole: Sequencing of the sorted subsets was shown by rarefaction to be incomplete despite large depth.

Germline CDR1 KGHSH, CDR2 LQKENI. This CDR3 has 15 residues. The receptor's source is a man under 40 in good health. V usage is TRBV18 and J usage is TRBJ2-2; perhaps D is TRBD1 or TRBD2 (5 bases each). Sequencing was carried out using memory CD4+ T cells sorted from blood. Regarding subset: CD45RA-negative fraction. The CDR3 sequence is CASSPSGRGTGELLF. CDR3 nucleotides: TGTGCCAGCTCACCATCAGGGCGCGGAACCGGGGAGCTGCTTTTT.